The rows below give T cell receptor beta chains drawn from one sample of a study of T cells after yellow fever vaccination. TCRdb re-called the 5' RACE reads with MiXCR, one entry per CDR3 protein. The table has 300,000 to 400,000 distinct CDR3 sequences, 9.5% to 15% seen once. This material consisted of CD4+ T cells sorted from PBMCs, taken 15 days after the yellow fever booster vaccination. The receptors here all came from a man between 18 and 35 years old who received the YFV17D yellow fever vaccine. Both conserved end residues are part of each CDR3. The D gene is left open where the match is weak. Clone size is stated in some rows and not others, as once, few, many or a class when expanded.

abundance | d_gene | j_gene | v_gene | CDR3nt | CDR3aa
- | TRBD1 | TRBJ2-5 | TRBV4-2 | TGTGCCAGCAGCCCAGGACAGGGGGCGGGAGTAGGAGAGACCCAGTACTTC | CASSPGQGAGVGETQYF
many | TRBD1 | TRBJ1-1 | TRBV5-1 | TGCGCCAGCAGCAAGGACAGGGGGCCTACTGAAGCTTTCTTT | CASSKDRGPTEAFF
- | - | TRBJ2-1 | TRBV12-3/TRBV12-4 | TGTGCCAGCAAGCCAGAACTTGAAGCCTACAATGAGCAGTTCTTC | CASKPELEAYNEQFF
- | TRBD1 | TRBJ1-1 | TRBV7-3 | TGTGCCAGCAGCTTAGGAGGGGGCGGATTTACTGAAGCTTTCTTT | CASSLGGGGFTEAFF
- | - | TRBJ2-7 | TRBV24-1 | TGTGCCACCAGTTCTGGGACGGAACCCTACGAGCAGTACTTC | CATSSGTEPYEQYF
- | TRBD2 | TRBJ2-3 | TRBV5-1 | TGCGCCAGCAGCTACGGGACTAGCGGTTTTCCTAGCACAGATACGCAGTATTTT | CASSYGTSGFPSTDTQYF
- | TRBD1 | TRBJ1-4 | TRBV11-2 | TGTGCCAGCAGCCAACAGGGGTCACTGGCAACTAATGAAAAACTGTTTTTT | CASSQQGSLATNEKLFF
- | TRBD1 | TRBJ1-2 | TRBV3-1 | TGTGCCAGCAGCCAAGATGACAGGGCCTACTATGGCTACACCTTC | CASSQDDRAYYGYTF
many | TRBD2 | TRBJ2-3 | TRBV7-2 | TGTGCCAGCAGCTTACAGCGGGGGAGTAAAGATACGCAGTATTTT | CASSLQRGSKDTQYF
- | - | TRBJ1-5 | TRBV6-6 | TGTGCCAGCAGTTACTTAGTCCATAATAGCAATCAGCCCCAGCATTTT | CASSYLVHNSNQPQHF
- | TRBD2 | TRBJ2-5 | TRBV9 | TGTGCCAGCAGCGTAGCCCCTAGCGGAGCGCAAGAGACCCAGTACTTC | CASSVAPSGAQETQYF
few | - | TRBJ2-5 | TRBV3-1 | TGTGCCAGCAGCCAACGGGGGGCCCATGAGACCCAGTACTTC | CASSQRGAHETQYF
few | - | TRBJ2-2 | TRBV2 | TGTGCCAGCACCCCGCAGGCCCCCGGGGAGCTGTTTTTT | CASTPQAPGELFF
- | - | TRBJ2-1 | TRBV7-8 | TGTGCCAGCAGCTCCTACAGGGTTAGCTCCTACAATGAGCAGTTCTTC | CASSSYRVSSYNEQFF
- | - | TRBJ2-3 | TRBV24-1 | TGTGCCACCTACACAGATACGCAGTATTTT | CATYTDTQYF
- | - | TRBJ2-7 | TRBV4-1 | TGCGCCAGCAGCCAAGCTGTTTTGGCCTCTCTCGAGCAGTACTTC | CASSQAVLASLEQYF
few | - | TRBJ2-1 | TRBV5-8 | TGTGCCAGCAGCAGGCGGTTCCGGGACCTTAAGGATGAGCAGTTCTTC | CASSRRFRDLKDEQFF
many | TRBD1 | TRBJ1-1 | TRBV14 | TGTGCCAGCAGCTTCACAGGGGACACTGAAGCTTTCTTT | CASSFTGDTEAFF
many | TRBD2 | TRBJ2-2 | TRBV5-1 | TGCGCCAGCATCGACCTAGCGGGGGCAAACACCGGGGAGCTGTTTTTT | CASIDLAGANTGELFF
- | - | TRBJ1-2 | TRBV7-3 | TGTGCCAGCAGCTTAGAGCACAACTATGGCTACACCTTC | CASSLEHNYGYTF
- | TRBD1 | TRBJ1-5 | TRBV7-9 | TGTGCCAGCAGCGCCTGGTTAGGGACAGGGTTTACCCATTACAATCAGCCCCAGCATTTT | CASSAWLGTGFTHYNQPQHF
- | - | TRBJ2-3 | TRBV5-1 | TGCGCCAGCAGGGAGTCGGGGGGCTCGGCAGATACGCAGTATTTT | CASRESGGSADTQYF
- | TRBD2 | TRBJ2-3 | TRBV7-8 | TGTGCCAGCAGCCGGGGGGGGAGCACAGATACGCAGTATTTT | CASSRGGSTDTQYF
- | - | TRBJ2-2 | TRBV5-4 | TGTGCCAGCAGCCCCGCTAGGGGAGACGGGGAGCTGTTTTTT | CASSPARGDGELFF
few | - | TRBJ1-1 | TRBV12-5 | TGTGCTAGTGGTTCCTCCTCCGGGTCCACTGAAGCTTTCTTT | CASGSSSGSTEAFF
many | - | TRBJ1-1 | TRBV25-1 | TGTGCCAGCAGTGAACTTGTGGCCACTGAAGCTTTCTTT | CASSELVATEAFF
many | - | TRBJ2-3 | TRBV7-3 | TGTGCCAGCAGCTTAATCCCCCTTAGCGGCACAGATACGCAGTATTTT | CASSLIPLSGTDTQYF
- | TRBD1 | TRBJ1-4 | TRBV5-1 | TGCGCCAGCAGGCGGGGCCAGGGGGCAAATGCTAATGAAAAACTGTTTTTT | CASRRGQGANANEKLFF
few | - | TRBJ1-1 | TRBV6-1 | TGTGCCAGCAGTCTACTAGGCGGGGCCGGGAACACTGAAGCTTTCTTT | CASSLLGGAGNTEAFF
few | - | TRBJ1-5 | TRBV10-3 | TGTGCCATCAGTGAGTCAGGGGGGCCAGGTCAGCCCCAGCATTTT | CAISESGGPGQPQHF
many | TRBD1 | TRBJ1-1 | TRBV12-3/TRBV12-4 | TGTGCCAGCAGTTTACAGGGACAGGGTAATACAGCTTTCTTT | CASSLQGQGNTAFF
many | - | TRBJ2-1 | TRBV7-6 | TGTGCCAGCAGCCTATCAGGGTTCGGCAACAATGAGCAGTTCTTC | CASSLSGFGNNEQFF
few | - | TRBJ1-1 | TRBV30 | TGTGCCTGGAGAGGAACAGGACTTTACACTGAAGCTTTCTTT | CAWRGTGLYTEAFF
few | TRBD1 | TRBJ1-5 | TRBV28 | TGTGCCAGCAGTTCCTCGACAGGGGGAGGGAATCAGCCCCAGCATTTT | CASSSSTGGGNQPQHF
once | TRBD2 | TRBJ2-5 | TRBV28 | TGTGCCAGCCGACTAGCGGGGAACCAAGAGACCCAGTACTTC | CASRLAGNQETQYF
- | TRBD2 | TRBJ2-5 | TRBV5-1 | TGCGCCAGCAGCCTGACTAGCGGGAACGGGGAGACCCAGTACTTC | CASSLTSGNGETQYF
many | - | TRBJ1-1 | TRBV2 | TGTGCCAGCAGGGGTAACACTGAAGCTTTCTTT | CASRGNTEAFF
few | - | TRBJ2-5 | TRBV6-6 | TGTGCCAGCAGTTCCCCGGGGGATCGGGAGACCCAGTACTTC | CASSSPGDRETQYF
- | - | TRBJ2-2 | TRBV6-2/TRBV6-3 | TGTGCCAGCAGTTCCGTAGTAGACACCGGGGAGCTGTTTTTT | CASSSVVDTGELFF